Below are 7 T cell receptor beta chains sequenced from a single sample in a study of cytomegalovirus exposure and HLA in healthy donors. Both 60 Vbeta primers and 13 Jbeta primers went into the PCR. Libraries were prepared by immunoSEQ multiplex PCR; TCRdb keeps only in-frame clonotypes and omits some of them. Here the sample spans approximately 170,000 clones, 60% to 85% being singletons. Material for sequencing was PBMCs. These receptors were taken from a woman aged 40 to 49 in good health and CMV-seropositive.

Worth noting for this clone: The sample carries other DNA sequences with the same CDR3. The rearrangement joins TRBV19 to TRBJ2-1, with TRBD2 matching over 11 bases. The V and J ends lost 5 bases and 4 bases, in that order; junction bases with no gene match: 4. The CDR3 is 15 residues long. The germline CDR1 and CDR2 sequences are LNHDA and SQIVND (reference sequence). DNA of the CDR3: TGTGCCAGTAGTTTCCGACTAGCGGGGTACAATGAGCAGTTCTTC. Amino acids: CASSFRLAGYNEQFF.

The rearrangement uses TRBV9 and TRBJ2-5; TRBD2 matches at 14 bases. This CDR3 has 16 amino acids. The J segment lost 1 base and the V segment lost 3 bases, leaving 2 bases of the junction unmatched. CDR1 and CDR2 (germline): SGDLS, YYNGEE. The CDR3 nucleotides are TGTGCCAGCAGCGCGACTAGCGGGGGGGGCCAAGAGACCCAGTACTTC. Its protein is CASSATSGGGQETQYF.

This sequence joins TRBV5-4 and TRBJ2-3; 7 nucleotides agree with TRBD1. The ends lost 4 bases at V and 2 bases at J; junction bases unmatched: 10. Germline values: CDR1 SGHNT, CDR2 YYREEE (reference sequence). The CDR3 loop spans 16 amino acids. CDR3 DNA sequence: TGTGCCAGCAGCCCGGGACAGTTCCCTGACACAGATACGCAGTATTTT. Amino acid sequence: CASSPGQFPDTDTQYF.

This clone was found once. The V and J genes are TRBV4-1 and TRBJ2-7; D gene ambiguous. Trimming shortened V by 1 base and J by 0 bases, and 7 bases separated the two germline ends. Germline lookup yields CDR1 MGHRA and CDR2 YSYEKL. The CDR3 length is 14 residues. CDR3 sequence: CASSQAEISYEQYF. CDR3 bases: TGCGCCAGCAGCCAAGCAGAAATCTCCTACGAGCAGTACTTC.

This chain connects TRBV5-6 to TRBJ2-2, with unresolved D. Germline V gene sequence: CDR1 SGHDT, CDR2 YYEEEE. The CDR3 sequence is 15 residues long. V lost 3 bases and J lost 2, with 11 bases in between. CDR3 loop: CASSWRQTNTGELFF. For the CDR3, the DNA is TGTGCCAGCAGCTGGCGGCAGACCAACACCGGGGAGCTGTTTTTT.

The rearrangement links TRBV29-1 to TRBJ2-3, with 7 bases lining up with TRBD1. V shed 5 bases and J 4 bases; nucleotides not matched to a gene: 3. CDR1 and CDR2 from the germline V gene are SQVTM and ANQGSEA. The CDR3 consists of 12 residues. The CDR3 loop is CSVRQGADTQYF. The CDR3, as DNA: TGCAGCGTTCGACAGGGAGCAGATACGCAGTATTTT.

The rearrangement joins TRBV4-2 to TRBJ1-2; TRBD1 aligns across 9 bases. The CDR3 length is 16 residues. V dropped 3 bases and J dropped 4; count of bases not matched to a gene: 9. CDR1 and CDR2 (germline): LGHNA, YNFKEQ. CDR3 region: CASSQGTGPHPYGYTF. DNA for the CDR3: TGTGCCAGCAGCCAGGGGACAGGGCCTCACCCCTATGGCTACACCTTC.